This TCR beta chain appears in the sequencing data of a study of patients and donors after allogeneic stem cell transplantation. The V gene end was trimmed by 5 bases and the J gene end by 3 bases; junction bases not matched to a gene: 9. This CDR3 comprises 15 residues. Germline assignment: CDR1 DFQATT and CDR2 SNEGSKA (reference sequence). MiXCR, applied by TCRdb to the RT-PCR reads, yields one record per CDR3 protein. The sample carries roughly 960,000 distinct CDR3 sequences, more than 15% recorded once. The chain employs TRBV20-1 and TRBJ2-3, with 9 bases aligning to TRBD1. The TCR originated in a human donor who was either an allogeneic HSCT recipient or a stem cell or donor lymphocyte infusion donor (not recorded which). It is not recorded whose cells these are; they may come from a transplant donor. The sequencing sample was made of blood, either unsorted or a sorted T cell fraction (not recorded which). CDR3 DNA: TGCAGTGCTTACCGGGACAGGGTCAGGACAGATACGCAGTATTTT. Its protein is CSAYRDRVRTDTQYF.